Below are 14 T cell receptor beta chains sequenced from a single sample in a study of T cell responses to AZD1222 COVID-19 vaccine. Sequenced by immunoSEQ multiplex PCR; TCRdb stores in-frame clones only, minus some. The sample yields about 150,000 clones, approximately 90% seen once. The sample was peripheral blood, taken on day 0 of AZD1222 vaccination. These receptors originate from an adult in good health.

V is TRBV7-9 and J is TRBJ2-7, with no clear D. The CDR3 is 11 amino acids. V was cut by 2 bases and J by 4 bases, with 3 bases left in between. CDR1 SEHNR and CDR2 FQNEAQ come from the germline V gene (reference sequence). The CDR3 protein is CASSLKYEQYF. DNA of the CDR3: TGTGCCAGCAGCTTAAAATACGAGCAGTACTTC. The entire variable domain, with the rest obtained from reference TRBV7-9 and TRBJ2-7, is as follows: DTGVSQNPRHKITKRGQNVTFRCDPISEHNRLYWYRQTLGQGPEFLTYFQNEAQLEKSRLLSDRFSAERPKGSFSTLEIQRTEQGDSAMYLCASSLKYEQYFGPGTRLTVT.

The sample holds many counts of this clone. Here the CDR3 DNA reads TGTGCCAGCGCAGACAGGGCGAACTACGAGCAGTACTTC. Protein: CASADRANYEQYF. The rearrangement uses TRBV3-1 (or the pseudogene TRBV3-2) and TRBJ2-7, with 7 bases lining up with TRBD1. CDR3 length: 13 residues. Looked up from germline, CDR1 is LGHDT and CDR2 is YNNKEL (reference sequence). V dropped 8 bases and J dropped 3; count of bases not matched to a gene: 7.

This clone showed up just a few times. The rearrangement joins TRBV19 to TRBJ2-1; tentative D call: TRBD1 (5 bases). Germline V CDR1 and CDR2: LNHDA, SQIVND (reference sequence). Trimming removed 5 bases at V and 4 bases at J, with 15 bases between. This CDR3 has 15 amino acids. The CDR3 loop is CASSPRTHLYNEQFF. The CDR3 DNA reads TGTGCCAGTAGTCCACGGACACACCTATACAATGAGCAGTTCTTC.

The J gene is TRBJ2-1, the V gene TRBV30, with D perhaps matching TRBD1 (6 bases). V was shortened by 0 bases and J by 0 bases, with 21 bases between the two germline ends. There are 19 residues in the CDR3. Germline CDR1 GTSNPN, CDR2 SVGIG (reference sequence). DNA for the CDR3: TGTGCCTGGAGTGTACTGGGGGTAACAGGGTCGAGCTCCTACAATGAGCAGTTCTTC. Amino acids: CAWSVLGVTGSSSYNEQFF. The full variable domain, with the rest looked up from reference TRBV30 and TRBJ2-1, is SQTIHQWPATLVQPVGSPLSLECTVEGTSNPNLYWYRQAAGRGLQLLFYSVGIGQISSEVPQNLSASRPQDRQFILSSKKLLLSDSGFYLCAWSVLGVTGSSSYNEQFFGPGTRLTVL.

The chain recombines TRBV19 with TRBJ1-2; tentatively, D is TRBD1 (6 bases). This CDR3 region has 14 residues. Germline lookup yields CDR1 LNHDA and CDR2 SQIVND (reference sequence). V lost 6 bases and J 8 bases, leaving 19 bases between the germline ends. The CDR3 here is CASSPRGARGGYTF. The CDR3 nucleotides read TGTGCCAGTAGCCCCCGGGGGGCCCGCGGGGGCTACACCTTC. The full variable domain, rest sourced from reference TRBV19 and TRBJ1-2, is DGGITQSPKYLFRKEGQNVTLSCEQNLNHDAMYWYRQDPGQGLRLIYYSQIVNDFQKGDIAEGYSVSREKKESFPLTVTSAQKNPTAFYLCASSPRGARGGYTFGSGTRLTVV.

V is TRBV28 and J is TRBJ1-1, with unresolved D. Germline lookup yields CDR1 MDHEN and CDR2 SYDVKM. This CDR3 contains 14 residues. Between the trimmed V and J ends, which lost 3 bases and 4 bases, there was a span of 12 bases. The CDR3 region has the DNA TGTGCCAGCAGTTTCCCCTTTCGGGGCACTGAAGCTTTCTTT. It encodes CASSFPFRGTEAFF.

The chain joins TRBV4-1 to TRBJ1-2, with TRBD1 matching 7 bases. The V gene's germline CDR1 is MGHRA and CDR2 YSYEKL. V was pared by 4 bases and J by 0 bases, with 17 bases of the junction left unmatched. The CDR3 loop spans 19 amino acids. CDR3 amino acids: CASSRGGTAGDRANYGYTF. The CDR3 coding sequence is TGCGCCAGCAGCCGAGGAGGGACAGCCGGAGATCGGGCTAACTATGGCTACACCTTC.

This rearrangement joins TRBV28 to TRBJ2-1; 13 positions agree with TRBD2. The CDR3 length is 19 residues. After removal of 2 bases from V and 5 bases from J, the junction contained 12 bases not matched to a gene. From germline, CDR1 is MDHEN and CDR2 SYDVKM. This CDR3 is CASSLRLPLGLAGNNEQFF. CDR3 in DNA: TGTGCCAGCAGTTTAAGACTCCCGTTGGGACTAGCGGGAAACAATGAGCAGTTCTTC.

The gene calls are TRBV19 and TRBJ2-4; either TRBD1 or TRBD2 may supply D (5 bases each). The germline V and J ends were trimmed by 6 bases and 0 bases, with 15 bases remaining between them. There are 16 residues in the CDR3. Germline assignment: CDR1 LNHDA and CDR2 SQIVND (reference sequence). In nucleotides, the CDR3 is TGTGCCAGTAGAACCGGCCGAGGGGCAGCCAAAAACATTCAGTACTTC. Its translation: CASRTGRGAAKNIQYF.

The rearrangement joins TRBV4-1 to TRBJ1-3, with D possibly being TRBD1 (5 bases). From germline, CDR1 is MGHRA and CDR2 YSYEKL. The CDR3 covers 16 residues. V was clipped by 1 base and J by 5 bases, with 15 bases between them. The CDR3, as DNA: TGCGCCAGCAGCCAAGGTCCGGGACTAAGAAGAAACACCATATATTTT. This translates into CASSQGPGLRRNTIYF.

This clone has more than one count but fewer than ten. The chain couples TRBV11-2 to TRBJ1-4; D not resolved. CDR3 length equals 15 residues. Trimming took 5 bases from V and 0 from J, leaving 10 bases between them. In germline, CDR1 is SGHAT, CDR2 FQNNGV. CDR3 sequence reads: CASSTHGATNEKLFF. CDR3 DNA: TGTGCCAGCAGCACTCACGGAGCAACTAATGAAAAACTGTTTTTT. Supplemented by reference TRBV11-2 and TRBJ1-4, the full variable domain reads EAGVAQSPRYKIIEKRQSVAFWCNPISGHATLYWYQQILGQGPKLLIQFQNNGVVDDSQLPKDRFSAERLKGVDSTLKIQPAKLEDSAVYLCASSTHGATNEKLFFGSGTQLSVL.

CDR3 in amino acids: CASNLGGNDQGYTF. The DNA of the CDR3 is TGTGCCAGCAACCTAGGGGGCAATGACCAGGGCTACACCTTC. The V and J genes are TRBV28 and TRBJ1-2; 7 nucleotides match TRBD1. V shed 7 bases, J shed 8 bases, and the junction held 13 bases outside the gene matches. Germline CDR1 MDHEN, CDR2 SYDVKM. The CDR3 runs 14 residues.

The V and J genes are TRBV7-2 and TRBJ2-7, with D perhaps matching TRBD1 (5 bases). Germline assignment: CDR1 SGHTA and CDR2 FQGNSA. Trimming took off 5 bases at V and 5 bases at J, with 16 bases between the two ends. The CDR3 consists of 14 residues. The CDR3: CASSLAAGLNEQYF. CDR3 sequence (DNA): TGTGCCAGCAGCCTTGCCGCAGGGCTGAACGAGCAGTACTTC.

CDR3 DNA sequence: TGTGCCAGCTCACCAGATGTTCGTAGCAATCAGCCCCAGCATTTT. As protein: CASSPDVRSNQPQHF. The chain recombines TRBV18 with TRBJ1-5, with D unresolved. V was shortened by 2 bases and J by 0 bases, with 8 bases between the two germline ends. CDR1 and CDR2 from the germline V gene are KGHSH and LQKENI. This CDR3 has 15 amino acids.